A single sample is the source of the 10 T cell receptor beta chains below, sequenced in a study of blood T cells in healthy people across ages. A second roughly 6 to 12 cycle PCR used barcoded and J-beta primers. TCRdb re-derived calls from the 5' RACE reads in MiXCR, one entry per CDR3 protein. The data show 780,000 or so distinct CDR3 sequences, roughly 53% seen once. Sequenced: blood. These receptors all stem from a man of 80 years or more in good health.

V usage is TRBV2 and J usage is TRBJ1-2, with unresolved D. The CDR3 is 14 amino acids. Germline CDR1 and CDR2: SNHLY and FYNNEI. Trimming took 6 bases from V and 4 from J, leaving 15 bases between them. The chain's CDR3 is CASRSRVVGYGYTF. The CDR3 nucleotides are TGTGCCAGCAGGTCGCGAGTCGTCGGCTATGGCTACACCTTC.

The rearrangement uses TRBV29-1 and TRBJ2-1; 8 positions match TRBD1. V shed 6 bases, J shed 6 bases, and the junction held 7 bases outside the gene matches. The CDR3 length is 13 residues. Germline V gives CDR1 SQVTM, CDR2 ANQGSEA. As DNA, the CDR3 is TGCAGCGTCAGGGGGCGCAGGGCCAATGAGCAGTTCTTC. Protein sequence: CSVRGRRANEQFF.

For the CDR3, the DNA is TGTGCCATCAGTGAGGTTAAGGGGGCTGGAGAGCAGTACTTC. This translates into CAISEVKGAGEQYF. This chain joins TRBV10-3 and TRBJ2-7, with 7 bases fitting TRBD1. Per the germline V gene, CDR1 is ENHRY and CDR2 is SYGVKD. CDR3 length equals 14 residues. After removal of 2 bases from V and 7 bases from J, the junction contained 8 bases not matched to a gene.

J is TRBJ1-5 and V is TRBV20-1; D is possibly TRBD1 (6 bases). The germline gives CDR1 DFQATT, CDR2 SNEGSKA (reference sequence). The CDR3 loop spans 14 amino acids. V lost 5 bases, J lost 1 base, and 12 bases lay in between. CDR3 bases: TGCAGTGCTGTCGACAGGACGAGCAATCAGCCCCAGCATTTT. This codes for CSAVDRTSNQPQHF.

The chain uses TRBV6-5 and TRBJ1-1; D remains ambiguous. CDR1 is MNHEY, CDR2 SVGAGI, per germline. V was pared by 0 bases and J by 0 bases, with 8 bases between. This CDR3 region has 15 residues. CDR3 residues: CASSYSRYLNTEAFF. Written as DNA, the CDR3 is TGTGCCAGCAGTTACTCGCGATACTTGAACACTGAAGCTTTCTTT.

This clonotype was counted a few times. CDR3 nucleotides: TGTGCCAGCAGCCCGAGAGGGGAGCCTTCCTACGAGCAGTACTTC. It is translated as CASSPRGEPSYEQYF. The rearrangement uses TRBV9 and TRBJ2-7; D assignment may be TRBD1 or TRBD2 (5 bases each). The CDR3 length is 15 residues. Trimming cost V 4 bases and J 1 base, with 15 bases left between them. Per germline, CDR1 SGDLS and CDR2 YYNGEE.

V gene TRBV12-3 or TRBV12-4 combines with J gene TRBJ1-2; D perhaps matches TRBD1 (6 bases). V was shortened by 5 bases and J by 7 bases, with 20 bases between the two germline ends. This CDR3 is 15 amino acids long. The CDR3 DNA follows: TGTGCCAGCAGTCCAGGGGCCTTCGCTTGGGGTGGCTACACCTTC. Translated: CASSPGAFAWGGYTF.

This clonotype was observed a handful of times. This chain joins TRBV27 and TRBJ2-5; TRBD2 might be the D (6 bases). V was pared by 4 bases and J by 7 bases, with 13 bases between. The CDR3 extends over 13 amino acids. Germline lookup yields CDR1 MNHEY and CDR2 SMNVEV (reference sequence). This CDR3 reads CASSSLDGGTQYF. The CDR3 nucleotides read TGTGCCAGCAGTTCCCTCGACGGGGGGACCCAGTACTTC.

The chain couples TRBV5-1 to TRBJ2-1; D not certain. The ends were cut back, 4 bases at V and 6 bases at J, with 20 bases in the middle. Germline V gives CDR1 SGHRS, CDR2 YFSETQ. This CDR3 comprises 16 residues. CDR3 loop: CASSPLTLLAGNEQFF. CDR3 DNA: TGCGCCAGCAGCCCCTTGACCCTTCTGGCAGGCAATGAGCAGTTCTTC.

This clonotype was seen only once. CDR3 coding DNA: TGTGCCAGCACCTTCGGAGGCTCTGGGGCCAACGTCCTGACTTTC. Amino acid sequence: CASTFGGSGANVLTF. The V call is TRBV28, the J call TRBJ2-6; D perhaps matches TRBD2 (5 bases). Per germline, CDR1 MDHEN and CDR2 SYDVKM. Trimming left V 7 bases short and J 0 bases short, with 10 bases between. The CDR3 spans 15 residues.